The next 12 T cell receptor delta chains were all read from a single sample in a study of gamma delta lymphoproliferative disorders and STAT genes. TCRdb ran CATT on the multiplex PCR reads. Of about 240 delta-chain clones listed, roughly 10% are singletons. PBMCs from patients and controls supplied the genomic DNA for sequencing. The sample consisted of blood. The receptors here all came from a human donor with gamma-delta T-cell large granular lymphocyte leukemia.

This clone is judged medium-sized (0.01 to 0.1%). A read error is likely here: a far larger clone is one base away. The rearrangement links TRDV1 to TRDJ1, with D possibly being TRDD3 (5 bases). Germline V lookup: CDR1 TSWWSYY, CDR2 QGS. The CDR3 spans 18 residues. V was cut by 0 bases and J by 0 bases, with 17 bases left in between. The chain's CDR3 is CALGELVGGPSNTDKLIF. The CDR3, as DNA: TGTGCTCTTGGGGAACTGGTAGGGGGGCCCTCCAACACCGATAAACTCATCTTT.

This clone was observed a handful of times. TCRdb attributes to this sequence the protein of a much larger clone, which differs from the DNA translation at residue 9; a read error is likely, and the protein displayed is translated from the DNA. The chain combines TRDV1 with TRDJ1; D uncertain. The CDR3 extends over 18 amino acids. Germline V lookup: CDR1 TSWWSYY, CDR2 QGS. Trimming cost V 1 base and J 3 bases, with 21 bases left between them. As DNA, the CDR3 is TGTGCTCTTGGGGAACGGAGGGGCGAAACGTTTGGTGCCGATAAACTCATCTTT. Translation: CALGERRGETFGADKLIF.

Sample share makes this clone medium-sized. At the DNA level, this CDR3 is encoded by other sequences in the same sample as well. The genes are TRDV1 and TRDJ1; 13 bases map to TRDD3. V shed 2 bases, J shed 1 base, and the junction held 28 bases outside the gene matches. Germline CDR1 and CDR2: TSWWSYY and QGS. The CDR3 is made up of 25 amino acids. The CDR3 loop is CALGEGRRWSHPLLGDTFFTDKLIF. Here the CDR3 DNA reads TGTGCTCTTGGGGAAGGAAGGAGGTGGTCCCACCCTCTACTGGGGGATACGTTTTTCACCGATAAACTCATCTTT.

Comment on this clone: The translation of this DNA and the TCRdb protein of a much larger clone differ at residue 16, probably owing to a read error; the protein shown here is translated from the DNA. The chain is built from TRDV1 and TRDJ1; 8 bases match TRDD3. The J call may be faulty, since TRDJ2 better matches the DNA end. The CDR3 has 17 residues. Germline-derived CDR1 and CDR2 are TSWWSYY and QGS. In DNA form, the CDR3 reads TGTGCTCTTGGGGAACCCCCTCCTAGTCTGGGGGAGTCGAAACTCTTCTTT. This codes for CALGEPPPSLGESKLFF.

This clone is classed as medium-sized. This is likely an artifact of a read error, given a far larger clone one base away. CDR3 bases: TGTGCTCTTGGGGAACTCCCTCCTAGTCTGGGGGAGTCGAAACTCATCTTT. Translation gives CALGELPPSLGESKLIF. V gene TRDV1 combines with J gene TRDJ1; TRDD3 agrees at 8 bases. With 0 bases clipped from V and 8 bases from J, the junction kept 14 bases outside the gene matches. Looked up from germline, CDR1 is TSWWSYY and CDR2 is QGS. The CDR3 is 17 residues long.

This clone was observed a handful of times. A junction boundary mismatches the germline segment, possibly from a read error. This rearrangement joins TRDV1 to TRDJ1; maybe TRDD3 (6 bases). Germline values: CDR1 TSWWSYY, CDR2 QGS. This CDR3 comprises 17 residues. The CDR3 DNA sequence: TGCTCTGGGGAACTGGTAGGGGGGCCCTTCAACACCGATAAACTCATCTTT. Its translation: CSGELVGGPFNTDKLIF.

The J segment is TRDJ1; no V gene was assigned; whether TRDD3, the table's D call, matches the DNA was not checked. The CDR3 runs 17 residues. The CDR3 sequence is CACDPVEGEGDTDKLIF. In DNA, the CDR3 is TGTGCCTGTGACCCAGTCGAGGGAGAGGGGGACACCGATAAACTCATCTTT.

In this sample, this clone is medium-sized (0.01 to 0.1%). With only one base between it and a far larger clone, this is likely a read error. The gene calls are TRDV1 and TRDJ1; perhaps TRDD3 as D (5 bases). This CDR3 is 18 amino acids long. The V end lost 0 bases, the J end lost 0 bases, and 17 bases lay between the germline ends. CDR1 and CDR2 (germline): TSWWSYY, QGS. The CDR3 sequence is CALGELVGGPLNTDKLIF. CDR3 coding DNA: TGTGCTCTTGGGGAACTGGTAGGGGGGCCCCTCAACACCGATAAACTCATCTTT.

This clone is termed medium-sized. The CDR3 DNA reads as TGTGCCTGTGAATCACGTGGGGGATGGGGCGGGGCACAACTCTTCTTT. Amino acid sequence: CACESRGGWGGAQLFF. The chain uses TRDV2 and TRDJ2; 8 nucleotides match TRDD3. This CDR3 is 16 amino acids long. Trimming cost V 4 bases and J 8 bases; bases outside gene matches: 14. Germline values: CDR1 GEAIGNYY, CDR2 EKD.

The chain's CDR3 is CACDTVEGWGMQAGDKLIF. Here the CDR3 DNA reads TGTGCCTGTGACACCGTAGAGGGATGGGGGATGCAGGCGGGCGATAAACTCATCTTT. The V gene is TRDV2, the J gene TRDJ1, with 8 bases identical to TRDD3. The CDR3 contains 19 residues. In germline, CDR1 is GEAIGNYY, CDR2 EKD. V gave up 0 bases and J gave up 4 bases; unmatched junction bases: 18.

This clone is classed as medium-sized. The chain uses TRDV1 and TRDJ1; D may match TRDD2 or TRDD3 (5 bases each). Trimming removed 0 bases at V and 0 bases at J, with 23 bases between. CDR1 is TSWWSYY and CDR2 is QGS in the germline V gene. This CDR3 contains 20 residues. The CDR3 reads CALGELGPYGWGPYTDKLIF. CDR3 DNA sequence: TGTGCTCTTGGGGAACTAGGGCCCTACGGTTGGGGTCCCTACACCGATAAACTCATCTTT.

In its sample, this clone is medium-sized. A far larger clone is off by one base, so a read error is likely. The same CDR3 arises from other DNA sequences in this sample as well. The chain is built from TRDV1 and TRDJ1, with 8 positions matching TRDD3. This CDR3 region has 17 residues. Germline V lookup: CDR1 TSWWSYY, CDR2 QGS. The chain's CDR3 is CALGEPPPSLGESKLIF. The DNA for the CDR3 is TGTGCCCTTGGGGAACCCCCTCCTAGTCTGGGGGAGTCGAAACTCATCTTT.